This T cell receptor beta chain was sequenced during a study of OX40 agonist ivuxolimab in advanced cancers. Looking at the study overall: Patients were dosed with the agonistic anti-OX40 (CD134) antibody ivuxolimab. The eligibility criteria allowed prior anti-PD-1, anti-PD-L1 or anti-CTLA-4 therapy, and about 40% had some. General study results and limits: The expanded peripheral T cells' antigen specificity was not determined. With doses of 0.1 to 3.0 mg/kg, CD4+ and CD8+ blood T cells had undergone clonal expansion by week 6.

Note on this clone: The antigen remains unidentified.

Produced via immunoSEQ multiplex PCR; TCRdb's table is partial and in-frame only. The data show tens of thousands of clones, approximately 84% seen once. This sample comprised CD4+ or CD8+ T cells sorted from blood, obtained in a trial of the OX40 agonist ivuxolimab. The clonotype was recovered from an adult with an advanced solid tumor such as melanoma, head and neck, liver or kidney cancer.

The DNA for the CDR3 is TGCGCCAGCAGCTTGGCCAATGAAAAACTGTTTTTT. This encodes CASSLANEKLFF. V is TRBV5-1 and J is TRBJ1-4; D gene ambiguous. The ends were cut back, 0 bases at V and 5 bases at J, with 2 bases in the middle. Germline CDR1 reads SGHRS; CDR2 reads YFSETQ. The CDR3 runs to 12 residues.